A single sample is the source of the 12 T cell receptor beta chains below, sequenced in a study of OX40 agonist ivuxolimab in advanced cancers. Sequencing was performed with immunoSEQ multiplex PCR; in TCRdb, only in-frame clones are kept and a portion is missing. The sample has roughly 70,000 clones, about 89% seen once. The sample here was CD4+ or CD8+ T cells sorted from blood, taken in a trial of the OX40 agonist ivuxolimab. These receptors all stem from an adult with an advanced solid tumor such as melanoma, head and neck, liver or kidney cancer.

This chain uses TRBV5-6 with TRBJ2-3; 8 nucleotides agree with TRBD1. The length of the CDR3 is 15 residues. J lost 4 bases, V lost 4 bases, and 8 bases had no gene match. Germline-derived CDR1 and CDR2 are SGHDT and YYEEEE. CDR3 residues: CASSKKGQGSDTQYF. The CDR3 DNA reads TGTGCCAGCAGCAAAAAAGGACAGGGTTCAGATACGCAGTATTTT. Based on the CDR3 plus reference TRBV5-6 and TRBJ2-3, the full variable domain is DAGVTQSPTHLIKTRGQQVTLRCSPKSGHDTVSWYQQALGQGPQFIFQYYEEEERQRGNFPDRFSGHQFPNYSSELNVNALLLGDSALYLCASSKKGQGSDTQYFGPGTRLTVL.

The CDR3 DNA follows: TGTGCCAGCAGCGGGTCATTATACACTAGCGGCAACAATGAGCAGTTCTTC. Its protein product is CASSGSLYTSGNNEQFF. The chain recombines TRBV9 with TRBJ2-1; 8 bases agree with TRBD2. V shed 3 bases and J 5 bases; nucleotides not matched to a gene: 13. The CDR3 sequence is 17 residues long. Germline lookup yields CDR1 SGDLS and CDR2 YYNGEE.

The V call is TRBV11-2, the J call TRBJ1-4; D might be TRBD1 (5 bases). The V gene lost 1 base and the J gene lost 4 bases, with 16 bases spanning the gap. The CDR3 is made up of 17 amino acids. Germline V gene data show CDR1 as SGHAT and CDR2 as FQNNGV. The CDR3 loop is CASSLAGLRRGNEKLFF. The CDR3 DNA sequence: TGTGCCAGCAGCTTAGCAGGCCTTCGGAGGGGTAATGAAAAACTGTTTTTT.

The chain is built from TRBV7-3 and TRBJ2-1, with 8 nucleotides matching TRBD1. This CDR3 region has 16 residues. From germline, CDR1 is SGHTA and CDR2 FQGTGA. Trimming removed 2 bases from V and 7 bases from J; junction bases left unmatched: 10. The CDR3 sequence is CASSLLPSTGVNEQFF. CDR3 in DNA: TGTGCCAGCAGCTTATTACCGTCGACAGGGGTGAATGAGCAGTTCTTC.

The V gene is TRBV18, the J gene TRBJ2-7, with a possible D match to TRBD2 (6 bases). This CDR3 region has 15 residues. Trimming removed 0 bases from V and 4 bases from J, with 13 bases in between. Germline lookup yields CDR1 KGHSH and CDR2 LQKENI. The CDR3 DNA sequence: TGTGCCAGCTCACCACCGGGGACTCCTAATTACGAGCAGTACTTC. Protein sequence: CASSPPGTPNYEQYF.

This chain uses TRBV27 with TRBJ2-1; 9 bases are a match to TRBD2. CDR3 size: 14 residues. CDR1 MNHEY and CDR2 SMNVEV come from the germline V gene (reference sequence). Trimming took 3 bases from V and 9 from J; bases not matched to a gene: 6. The CDR3 bases are TGTGCCAGCAGTTTGAGCGGGAGGATCGGTGAGCAGTTCTTC. This sequence encodes CASSLSGRIGEQFF.

This chain links TRBV18 with TRBJ2-5, with D possibly matching TRBD1 (7 bases). Trimming shortened V by 6 bases and J by 4 bases, and 24 bases separated the two germline ends. CDR1 is KGHSH and CDR2 is LQKENI in the germline V gene. CDR3 length: 17 residues. The CDR3: CASSPQGGAYTTETQYF. Written as DNA, the CDR3 is TGTGCCAGCTCCCCCCAGGGGGGCGCATACACCACAGAGACCCAGTACTTC. Using reference TRBV18 and TRBJ2-5 for the parts outside the CDR3, the full variable domain is NAGVMQNPRHLVRRRGQEARLRCSPMKGHSHVYWYRQLPEEGLKFMVYLQKENIIDESGMPKERFSAEFPKEGPSILRIQQVVRGDSAAYFCASSPQGGAYTTETQYFGPGTRLLVL.

This rearrangement joins TRBV7-2 to TRBJ1-1; 10 nucleotides align to TRBD1. J was trimmed by 11 bases and V by 4 bases; bases with no gene match: 13. CDR3 length equals 15 residues. Germline V gives CDR1 SGHTA, CDR2 FQGNSA. The CDR3: CASSYTYGTGADAFF. DNA of the CDR3: TGTGCCAGCAGCTATACCTACGGGACAGGGGCGGACGCTTTCTTT.

V usage is TRBV28 and J usage is TRBJ1-5; 9 bases line up with TRBD1. V was pared by 5 bases and J by 5 bases, with 4 bases of the junction left unmatched. CDR1 and CDR2 from the germline V gene are MDHEN and SYDVKM. The CDR3 spans 14 residues. Here the CDR3 DNA reads TGTGCCAGCAGTCCGGGGACAGGGCATCAGCCCCAGCATTTT. Its protein is CASSPGTGHQPQHF. Looking up the rest from reference TRBV28 and TRBJ1-5 gives the full variable domain: DVKVTQSSRYLVKRTGEKVFLECVQDMDHENMFWYRQDPGLGLRLIYFSYDVKMKEKGDIPEGYSVSREKKERFSLILESASTNQTSMYLCASSPGTGHQPQHFGDGTRLSIL.

The rearrangement joins TRBV2 to TRBJ2-7, with D perhaps TRBD1 (6 bases). This CDR3 is built from 15 residues. CDR1 and CDR2 (germline): SNHLY, FYNNEI. Trimming shortened V by 2 bases and J by 4 bases, and 15 bases separated the two germline ends. Here the CDR3 DNA reads TGTGCCAGCAGTGAATCAGCCAGGGGTAGGTACGAGCAGTACTTC. Translated, it gives CASSESARGRYEQYF. The whole variable domain, filled in from reference TRBV2 and TRBJ2-7, reads EPEVTQTPSHQVTQMGQEVILRCVPISNHLYFYWYRQILGQKVEFLVSFYNNEISEKSEIFDDQFSVERPDGSNFTLKIRSTKLEDSAMYFCASSESARGRYEQYFGPGTRLTVT.

This rearrangement joins TRBV7-2 to TRBJ2-1, with D perhaps assigned TRBD1 or TRBD2 (6 bases each). With 3 bases removed from V and 15 bases from J, the gap between germline ends came to 21 bases. The CDR3 loop spans 14 amino acids. CDR1 is SGHTA and CDR2 is FQGNSA in the germline V gene. CDR3 in amino acids: CASSLIQGGLLGFF. DNA for the CDR3: TGTGCCAGCAGCTTGATACAGGGAGGACTTCTTGGGTTCTTC.

The sample holds one count of this clone. V usage is TRBV7-3 and J usage is TRBJ2-7; 7 nucleotides line up with TRBD2. The CDR3 spans 15 residues. Germline CDR1 reads SGHTA; CDR2 reads FQGTGA. V was clipped by 0 bases and J by 2 bases; unmatched bases: 4. The DNA for the CDR3 is TGTGCCAGCAGCTTAACGGGAGGGACCCCCTACGAGCAGTACTTC. It yields the protein CASSLTGGTPYEQYF.